The 21 T cell receptor beta chains below were found in one sample sequenced in a study of shared T cell receptors in the human thymus (dated by TCRdb to the early 2020s). The library was built by means of the immunoSEQ multiplex PCR assay. TCRdb retrieved this table from immuneACCESS and kept in-frame rearrangements only. Not all clones are present; in checked studies, unresolved V genes account for under half, and no reason is known for the remainder. The sample has 650,000 to 950,000 clones on record, 75% to 90% of them singletons. 0.0095% to 0.011% of the sample is held by the ten biggest clonotypes. The same specimen was also included in a second study, on human thymus T cells.

Sequencing was carried out using thymocytes. The origin of the receptors is a girl under three years old with a congenital heart defect. Donor details come from another sample of the same person, matched by shared clones.

The rearrangement joins TRBV10-3 to TRBJ1-2, with 10 nucleotides matching TRBD1. CDR3 size: 15 residues. V shed 4 bases, J shed 6 bases, and the junction held 8 bases outside the gene matches. CDR1 and CDR2 from the germline V gene are ENHRY and SYGVKD. This chain's CDR3 is CAISGQGARVNGYTF. The CDR3 DNA follows: TGTGCCATCAGTGGACAGGGGGCTCGTGTGAATGGCTACACCTTC.

The chain carries TRBV6-5 and TRBJ2-1, with 8 bases identical to TRBD2. Germline CDR1 is MNHEY and CDR2 is SVGAGI. The V and J ends lost 0 bases and 8 bases, in that order; junction bases with no gene match: 6. There are 15 residues in the CDR3. The chain's CDR3 is CASSYSGLAGDEQFF. The DNA for the CDR3 is TGTGCCAGCAGTTACTCAGGACTAGCCGGCGATGAGCAGTTCTTC.

Comments on this clone: The sample carries other DNA sequences with the same CDR3. V usage is TRBV6-5 and J usage is TRBJ1-6, with D unclear. Germline lookup yields CDR1 MNHEY and CDR2 SVGAGI. V gave up 5 bases and J gave up 7 bases, with 9 bases separating them. The CDR3 is 13 residues long. This CDR3 reads CASSPGWNSPLHF. As DNA, the CDR3 is TGTGCCAGCAGTCCGGGTTGGAATTCACCCCTCCACTTT.

The chain combines TRBV6-5 with TRBJ2-2; D call uncertain. Between the trimmed V and J ends, which lost 2 bases and 0 bases, there was a span of 4 bases. The V gene's germline CDR1 is MNHEY and CDR2 SVGAGI. The CDR3 extends over 14 amino acids. CDR3 sequence: CASSYGPNTGELFF. CDR3 nucleotides: TGTGCCAGCAGTTACGGGCCGAACACCGGGGAGCTGTTTTTT.

This clone turned up a few times. This chain uses TRBV5-1 with TRBJ2-6, with D maybe TRBD1 (5 bases). The germline CDR1 and CDR2 sequences are SGHRS and YFSETQ. This CDR3 has 18 residues. Trimming pared 0 bases from V and 0 bases from J, leaving 13 bases between. The CDR3 is CASSLEQGQGSGANVLTF. CDR3 nucleotide sequence: TGCGCCAGCAGCTTGGAGCAGGGTCAAGGCTCTGGGGCCAACGTCCTGACTTTC.

This clone has more than one count but fewer than ten. The genes are TRBV27 and TRBJ2-3; weak D call: TRBD2 (6 bases). There are 19 residues in the CDR3. Germline V gives CDR1 MNHEY, CDR2 SMNVEV (reference sequence). The V end lost 7 bases, the J end lost 3 bases, and 29 bases lay between the germline ends. As DNA, the CDR3 is TGTGCCAGCAACAGTTTTTCCATGGCGGGGCTACAGGTGACAGATACGCAGTATTTT. Translated, it gives CASNSFSMAGLQVTDTQYF.

J is TRBJ1-1 and V is TRBV29-1, with unresolved D. Trimming stripped 7 bases from V and 1 base from J, with 7 bases between. There are 11 residues in the CDR3. CDR1 SQVTM and CDR2 ANQGSEA come from the germline V gene. The CDR3 nucleotides are TGCAGCGCGCGAGCGAACACTGAAGCTTTCTTT. Protein sequence: CSARANTEAFF.

The chain recombines TRBV7-9 with TRBJ1-6, with D tentatively TRBD1 (6 bases). V gave up 8 bases and J gave up 0 bases, with 17 bases separating them. Germline-derived CDR1 and CDR2 are SEHNR and FQNEAQ (reference sequence). CDR3 size: 17 residues. In nucleotides, the CDR3 is TGTGCCAGCGGTACAGGGACCTACAGCTCCTATAATTCACCCCTCCACTTT. Its protein product is CASGTGTYSSYNSPLHF. Full variable domain (rest looked up from reference TRBV7-9 and TRBJ1-6): DTGVSQNPRHKITKRGQNVTFRCDPISEHNRLYWYRQTLGQGPEFLTYFQNEAQLEKSRLLSDRFSAERPKGSFSTLEIQRTEQGDSAMYLCASGTGTYSSYNSPLHFGNGTRLTVT.

The V gene is TRBV4-1, the J gene TRBJ1-1; 7 nucleotides agree with TRBD1. CDR1 is MGHRA and CDR2 is YSYEKL in the germline V gene. CDR3 length equals 16 residues. The V segment lost 0 bases and the J segment 7 bases; nucleotides outside the gene matches: 11. CDR3 in DNA: TGCGCCAGCAGCCAAGAAGGGACAGCCAAGGGTAGTGAAGCTTTCTTT. This sequence encodes CASSQEGTAKGSEAFF.

This clone was picked up a small number of times. V is TRBV5-1 and J is TRBJ1-4, with 10 bases fitting TRBD1. The CDR3 loop spans 15 amino acids. Per the germline V gene, CDR1 is SGHRS and CDR2 is YFSETQ. Trimming at V came to 2 bases and at J to 6 bases, leaving 4 bases not matched to a gene. The CDR3 sequence is CASSLEGTGDEKLFF. The CDR3 DNA is TGCGCCAGCAGCTTAGAAGGGACAGGGGATGAAAAACTGTTTTTT.

V and J are TRBV5-6 and TRBJ1-2; TRBD1 aligns across 9 bases. V dropped 3 bases and J dropped 4; count of bases not matched to a gene: 7. The length of the CDR3 is 15 residues. Germline V gene sequence: CDR1 SGHDT, CDR2 YYEEEE. The CDR3 loop is CASSSAQGAGYGYTF. CDR3 coding DNA: TGTGCCAGCAGCTCAGCACAGGGGGCTGGCTATGGCTACACCTTC.

The rearrangement uses TRBV6-1 and TRBJ1-2; D is unresolved. Germline lookup yields CDR1 MNHNS and CDR2 SASEGT. The CDR3 sequence is 10 residues long. The ends were cut back, 6 bases at V and 5 bases at J, with 4 bases in the middle. The CDR3 loop reads CASSLYGYTF. CDR3 DNA sequence: TGTGCCAGCAGCCTATATGGCTACACCTTC.

The chain uses TRBV14 and TRBJ2-3; the match to TRBD2 covers 10 bases. The junction had 6 bases not matched to a gene; V was cut back by 3 bases and J by 0 bases. There are 17 residues in the CDR3. Germline CDR1 and CDR2: SGHDN and FVKESK. CDR3 residues: CASSHRGLAPSTDTQYF. Written as DNA, the CDR3 is TGTGCCAGCAGCCACCGGGGACTAGCGCCGAGCACAGATACGCAGTATTTT.

The V and J genes are TRBV9 and TRBJ1-6; the match to TRBD1 covers 7 bases. From germline, CDR1 is SGDLS and CDR2 YYNGEE. With 4 bases clipped from V and 8 bases from J, the junction kept 6 bases outside the gene matches. The CDR3 is made up of 14 amino acids. The CDR3 sequence is CASSNRGEDSPLHF. CDR3 coding DNA: TGTGCCAGCAGCAACAGGGGAGAGGATTCACCCCTCCACTTT. The whole variable domain, remainder taken from reference TRBV9 and TRBJ1-6, is DSGVTQTPKHLITATGQRVTLRCSPRSGDLSVYWYQQSLDQGLQFLIQYYNGEERAKGNILERFSAQQFPDLHSELNLSSLELGDSALYFCASSNRGEDSPLHFGNGTRLTVT.

This chain uses TRBV29-1 with TRBJ2-1, with D possibly being TRBD1 (6 bases). The CDR3 is 17 amino acids. Germline loops: CDR1 SQVTM, CDR2 ANQGSEA. Deletions cut 5 bases from V and 1 base from J, with 21 bases between. CDR3 protein: CSVRSPSPGVSYNEQFF. The CDR3 DNA reads as TGCAGCGTTAGGAGTCCCTCACCAGGGGTGTCCTACAATGAGCAGTTCTTC.

V gene TRBV4-2 combines with J gene TRBJ1-2, with 8 bases matching TRBD1. The V gene's germline CDR1 is LGHNA and CDR2 YNFKEQ. V lost 0 bases to trimming and J lost 3 bases; unmatched junction nucleotides: 6. This CDR3 is 16 amino acids long. CDR3: CASSQEGQVPHYGYTF. The CDR3 DNA reads as TGTGCCAGCAGCCAAGAGGGACAGGTTCCCCACTATGGCTACACCTTC.

The V and J genes are TRBV6-6 and TRBJ2-7, with 9 positions matching TRBD2. Germline CDR1 reads MNHNY; CDR2 reads SVGAGI (reference sequence). V was pared by 2 bases and J by 5 bases, with 4 bases of the junction left unmatched. The CDR3 runs to 14 residues. CDR3 amino acids: CASSYGTSMHEQYF. The CDR3 DNA reads as TGTGCCAGCAGTTACGGGACTAGCATGCACGAGCAGTACTTC.

The genes are TRBV5-1 and TRBJ1-2; 7 nucleotides agree with TRBD1. CDR1 is SGHRS, CDR2 YFSETQ, per germline. The CDR3 contains 13 residues. V dropped 5 bases and J dropped 8; count of bases not matched to a gene: 9. CDR3 in amino acids: CASSVTGAKGYTF. CDR3 sequence (DNA): TGCGCCAGCAGTGTCACAGGGGCTAAAGGCTACACCTTC.

V gene TRBV27 combines with J gene TRBJ2-3; possibly TRBD1 for D (6 bases). Germline V lookup: CDR1 MNHEY, CDR2 SMNVEV (reference sequence). This CDR3 comprises 15 residues. V was shortened by 2 bases and J by 0 bases, with 9 bases between the two germline ends. CDR3 in DNA: TGTGCCAGCAGTTTAGAGGGGGACAGCACAGATACGCAGTATTTT. Translation gives CASSLEGDSTDTQYF.

The genes are TRBV19 and TRBJ1-5; the D gene is possibly TRBD1 (5 bases). Germline V gene data show CDR1 as LNHDA and CDR2 as SQIVND (reference sequence). The CDR3 runs 13 residues. V was clipped by 1 base and J by 7 bases, with 8 bases between them. The CDR3 is CASSIGGHQPQHF. CDR3 DNA: TGTGCCAGTAGTATAGGAGGACACCAGCCCCAGCATTTT.

This chain links TRBV5-4 with TRBJ2-7, with D uncertain. Per the germline V gene, CDR1 is SGHNT and CDR2 is YYREEE (reference sequence). Between the trimmed V and J ends, which lost 3 bases and 0 bases, there was a span of 4 bases. The CDR3 spans 12 residues. The CDR3 region has the DNA TGTGCCAGCAGCTCCCTCTCCTACGAGCAGTACTTC. Translating it yields CASSSLSYEQYF. Based on the CDR3 plus reference TRBV5-4 and TRBJ2-7, the full variable domain is ETGVTQSPTHLIKTRGQQVTLRCSSQSGHNTVSWYQQALGQGPQFIFQYYREEENGRGNFPPRFSGLQFPNYSSELNVNALELDDSALYLCASSSLSYEQYFGPGTRLTVT.